These 27 T cell receptor beta chains originate from one sample sequenced in a study of T cells in Graves' hyperthyroidism and ophthalmopathy. The CDR3 regions of TCR beta were amplified from RNA transcripts. When the TCR CDR3 underwent first-round RT-PCR, the HTBI primer set was used. TCRdb reanalysed the multiplex PCR reads using MiXCR and keeps one entry per CDR3 protein. The repertoire holds more than 500,000 distinct CDR3 sequences, with 14% as singletons. The specimen sequenced was blood. All receptors come from a woman aged 40 to 50 with Graves' hyperthyroidism.

This rearrangement joins TRBV19 to TRBJ2-1; 12 positions match TRBD2. V lost 6 bases and J lost 5; bases outside the gene matches: 2. This CDR3 has 14 amino acids. Germline V gene data show CDR1 as LNHDA and CDR2 as SQIVND (reference sequence). The CDR3 spells CASRLAGGDNEQFF. The CDR3 bases are TGTGCCAGTAGGCTAGCGGGAGGGGACAATGAGCAGTTCTTC. The full variable domain, in which reference TRBV19 and TRBJ2-1 provide the parts outside the CDR3, is DGGITQSPKYLFRKEGQNVTLSCEQNLNHDAMYWYRQDPGQGLRLIYYSQIVNDFQKGDIAEGYSVSREKKESFPLTVTSAQKNPTAFYLCASRLAGGDNEQFFGPGTRLTVL.

This clonotype was seen at least ten times. The CDR3 sequence is CATAGTGDTEAFF. The CDR3 DNA reads TGTGCCACCGCCGGGACAGGGGACACTGAAGCTTTCTTT. The V call is TRBV24-1, the J call TRBJ1-1; TRBD1 aligns across 10 bases. Per germline, CDR1 KGHDR and CDR2 SFDVKD. CDR3 length: 13 residues. With 9 bases clipped from V and 3 bases from J, the junction kept 3 bases outside the gene matches.

This clonotype was observed a handful of times. The chain has TRBV28 and TRBJ1-3; D unresolved. The CDR3 has 13 amino acids. V lost 9 bases and J lost 5, with 14 bases in between. CDR1 is MDHEN, CDR2 SYDVKM, per germline. The CDR3 loop reads CASLEGHRNTIYF. The CDR3 region has the DNA TGTGCCAGTCTTGAGGGTCATAGAAACACCATATATTTT. The whole variable domain, filled in from reference TRBV28 and TRBJ1-3, reads DVKVTQSSRYLVKRTGEKVFLECVQDMDHENMFWYRQDPGLGLRLIYFSYDVKMKEKGDIPEGYSVSREKKERFSLILESASTNQTSMYLCASLEGHRNTIYFGEGSWLTVV.

This clonotype was observed at least ten times. V gene TRBV24-1 combines with J gene TRBJ1-5; the match to TRBD1 covers 9 bases. With 11 bases clipped from V and 0 bases from J, the junction kept 13 bases outside the gene matches. The CDR3 has 17 amino acids. Germline loops: CDR1 KGHDR, CDR2 SFDVKD. The chain's CDR3 is CAKTRRTGEDSNQPQHF. CDR3 bases: TGTGCCAAAACTCGACGGACAGGGGAGGATAGCAATCAGCCCCAGCATTTT.

In its sample, this clonotype was seen a few times. DNA for the CDR3: TGTGCCAGCAGCCATCGGGGGGGCTTACTAGACAATGAGCAGTTCTTC. This translates into CASSHRGGLLDNEQFF. V usage is TRBV11-2 and J usage is TRBJ2-1; 8 positions agree with TRBD2. The V segment lost 5 bases and the J segment 5 bases; nucleotides outside the gene matches: 11. Germline V gene data show CDR1 as SGHAT and CDR2 as FQNNGV. The CDR3 runs 16 residues.

This chain joins TRBV5-6 and TRBJ1-5; 10 bases fit TRBD1. CDR1 and CDR2 (germline): SGHDT, YYEEEE. V shed 0 bases, J shed 7 bases, and the junction held 7 bases outside the gene matches. The CDR3 has 16 residues. CDR3 coding DNA: TGTGCCAGCAGCTTGGCTGGGACAGGGGCAGGCCAGCCCCAGCATTTT. Translating gives CASSLAGTGAGQPQHF.

The V call is TRBV6-1, the J call TRBJ2-1; the match to TRBD1 covers 9 bases. Per germline, CDR1 MNHNS and CDR2 SASEGT. CDR3 length: 15 amino acids. Trimming removed 2 bases from V and 7 bases from J; junction bases left unmatched: 6. In DNA, the CDR3 is TGTGCCAGCAGTGAAACCGGGACAGGGAAGAATGAGCAGTTCTTC. Its protein is CASSETGTGKNEQFF.

The chain employs TRBV6-1 and TRBJ2-2, with D possibly matching TRBD2 (6 bases). Per the germline V gene, CDR1 is MNHNS and CDR2 is SASEGT. The CDR3 covers 16 residues. The V end was cut by 6 bases, the J end by 1 base, with 15 bases between. The CDR3 DNA reads TGTGCCAGCAGCTACGAGGGGACTTTGAACACCGGGGAGCTGTTTTTT. Protein product: CASSYEGTLNTGELFF.

This clonotype was counted a few times. The chain links TRBV7-2 to TRBJ1-1; TRBD1 matches 9 bases. The J segment lost 2 bases and the V segment lost 1 base, leaving 5 bases of the junction unmatched. This CDR3 has 16 amino acids. The V gene's germline CDR1 is SGHTA and CDR2 FQGNSA. The CDR3 DNA is TGTGCCAGCAGCTTAGTGGGGACAGGGTTTAACACTGAAGCTTTCTTT. It codes for CASSLVGTGFNTEAFF.

The rearrangement uses TRBV5-1 and TRBJ2-7; unclear D gene. Trimming removed 4 bases from V and 3 bases from J, with 14 bases in between. CDR1 and CDR2 from the germline V gene are SGHRS and YFSETQ. CDR3 size: 14 residues. In DNA form, the CDR3 reads TGCGCCAGCAGCCCGTCCAGCGAAGACTACGAGCAGTACTTC. Translated, it gives CASSPSSEDYEQYF.

This clonotype was picked up many times. V is TRBV5-1 and J is TRBJ2-5, with TRBD1 identical over 8 bases. V was clipped by 4 bases and J by 7 bases; unmatched bases: 6. This CDR3 comprises 13 residues. Germline V CDR1 and CDR2: SGHRS, YFSETQ. The CDR3 DNA reads TGCGCCAGCAGCCAAGACAGGGGTGGGACCCAGTACTTC. Translation gives CASSQDRGGTQYF.

J is TRBJ1-5 and V is TRBV19; TRBD1 matches at 7 bases. The CDR3 is 15 amino acids. Germline trimming cut 3 bases from V and 4 bases from J; bases unmatched to any gene: 6. Germline V CDR1 and CDR2: LNHDA, SQIVND (reference sequence). CDR3 sequence (DNA): TGTGCCAGTAGTATGCGCGACAGGGTTAATCAGCCCCAGCATTTT. Translated, it gives CASSMRDRVNQPQHF.

The gene calls are TRBV19 and TRBJ2-1; D is ambiguous. The V gene's germline CDR1 is LNHDA and CDR2 SQIVND (reference sequence). This CDR3 spans 14 amino acids. Trimming removed 3 bases at V and 4 bases at J, with 10 bases between. In DNA, the CDR3 is TGTGCCAGTAGTATCGGCTATTATTACAATGAGCAGTTCTTC. Encoded protein: CASSIGYYYNEQFF. The full variable domain, completed using reference TRBV19 and TRBJ2-1, is DGGITQSPKYLFRKEGQNVTLSCEQNLNHDAMYWYRQDPGQGLRLIYYSQIVNDFQKGDIAEGYSVSREKKESFPLTVTSAQKNPTAFYLCASSIGYYYNEQFFGPGTRLTVL.

CDR3 bases: TGCAGTGCTAGTAAACTAGCGGGAGCCTCCTACGAGCAGTACTTC. It is translated as CSASKLAGASYEQYF. The V gene is TRBV20-1, the J gene TRBJ2-7, with 11 bases matching TRBD2. Looked up from germline, CDR1 is DFQATT and CDR2 is SNEGSKA (reference sequence). This CDR3 is built from 15 residues. V was clipped by 3 bases and J by 0 bases; unmatched bases: 4.

Ten or more counts support this clonotype. The chain recombines TRBV5-6 with TRBJ1-1; no reliable D call. V was trimmed by 0 bases and J by 0 bases, leaving 3 bases between them. The CDR3 runs to 13 residues. Germline-derived CDR1 and CDR2 are SGHDT and YYEEEE. The CDR3 DNA reads TGTGCCAGCAGCTTGGCCCTGAACACTGAAGCTTTCTTT. Its protein product is CASSLALNTEAFF.

This clonotype was counted a few times. V usage is TRBV11-2 and J usage is TRBJ2-5, with no clear D. Germline lookup yields CDR1 SGHAT and CDR2 FQNNGV. Trimming removed 0 bases from V and 12 bases from J, with 11 bases in between. This CDR3 spans 12 amino acids. The CDR3 DNA sequence: TGTGCCAGCAGCTTAGAAATGGGGTTGGAGTACTTC. Residues: CASSLEMGLEYF.

The table lists this clonotype with many counts. The rearrangement joins TRBV5-1 to TRBJ2-3; D may be TRBD2 (5 bases). Trimming took 4 bases from V and 4 from J, leaving 7 bases between them. Germline loops: CDR1 SGHRS, CDR2 YFSETQ. The CDR3 sequence is 12 residues long. This CDR3 is CASSIAPDTQYF. The CDR3 DNA reads as TGCGCCAGCAGCATAGCGCCAGATACGCAGTATTTT.

The rearrangement joins TRBV28 to TRBJ1-4; TRBD1 is a possible D gene (6 bases). Trimming took off 3 bases at V and 0 bases at J, with 20 bases between the two ends. This CDR3 comprises 19 residues. Germline values: CDR1 MDHEN, CDR2 SYDVKM. DNA for the CDR3: TGTGCCAGCAGTTTGACGACCGGGACACCGATATCAACTAATGAAAAACTGTTTTTT. It translates to CASSLTTGTPISTNEKLFF.

This clonotype occurred many times. J is TRBJ1-4 and V is TRBV6-2 or TRBV6-3; D unclear. Per germline, CDR1 MNHEY and CDR2 SVGEGT. The length of the CDR3 is 12 residues. Between the trimmed V and J ends, which lost 5 bases and 8 bases, there was a span of 9 bases. The CDR3 here is CASSPTDEKLFF. The DNA for the CDR3 is TGTGCCAGCAGTCCTACAGACGAAAAACTGTTTTTT.

The chain's CDR3 is CSAHTGYYGYTF. The CDR3 DNA sequence: TGCAGTGCTCATACAGGGTACTATGGCTACACCTTC. The gene calls are TRBV20-1 and TRBJ1-2; tentatively, D is TRBD1 (6 bases). Between the trimmed V and J ends, which lost 5 bases and 3 bases, there was a span of 10 bases. CDR3 length equals 12 residues. Germline-derived CDR1 and CDR2 are DFQATT and SNEGSKA (reference sequence).

The V call is TRBV9, the J call TRBJ2-3; TRBD2 agrees at 8 bases. The ends lost 2 bases at V and 2 bases at J; junction bases unmatched: 7. The CDR3 runs 16 residues. Germline CDR1 is SGDLS and CDR2 is YYNGEE. The CDR3 nucleotides read TGTGCCAGCAGCGTCATAGCGGGAACCGCCACAGATACGCAGTATTTT. Translating gives CASSVIAGTATDTQYF.

This clonotype has at least ten counts. The V and J genes are TRBV5-1 and TRBJ2-1, with D possibly matching TRBD1 (5 bases). Looked up from germline, CDR1 is SGHRS and CDR2 is YFSETQ. V lost 0 bases, J lost 4 bases, and 14 bases lay in between. The CDR3 loop spans 16 amino acids. CDR3 nucleotides: TGCGCCAGCAGCTTGGAACGGACACCGGTATACAATGAGCAGTTCTTC. Protein product: CASSLERTPVYNEQFF.

The chain uses TRBV7-3 and TRBJ2-3; tentatively, D is TRBD2 (5 bases). V was trimmed by 1 base and J by 5 bases, leaving 13 bases between them. The germline CDR1 and CDR2 sequences are SGHTA and FQGTGA. The CDR3 is 15 residues long. The CDR3 is CASSLNTGILDTQYF. As DNA, the CDR3 is TGTGCCAGCAGCTTAAACACCGGGATCTTAGATACGCAGTATTTT.

This clonotype turned up a few times. The chain couples TRBV5-1 to TRBJ2-5; 15 bases map to TRBD2. Trimming at V came to 2 bases and at J to 5 bases, leaving 4 bases not matched to a gene. CDR3 length equals 16 residues. The germline V gene encodes CDR1 SGHRS and CDR2 YFSETQ. The CDR3 DNA follows: TGCGCCAGCAGCTTTGACGGACTAGCGGGAGGGGAGACCCAGTACTTC. It translates to CASSFDGLAGGETQYF.

In its sample, this clonotype was seen a few times. The chain is built from TRBV5-1 and TRBJ1-2; 8 nucleotides match TRBD1. Germline-derived CDR1 and CDR2 are SGHRS and YFSETQ. CDR3 length: 15 residues. With V trimmed by 2 bases and J by 7 bases, 10 bases remained unmatched. The CDR3 loop reads CASSFGQGALGGYTF. DNA of the CDR3: TGCGCCAGCAGCTTTGGGCAGGGGGCGCTAGGTGGCTACACCTTC.

This clonotype was seen more than once but under ten times. The genes are TRBV28 and TRBJ2-1; D is unresolved. In germline, CDR1 is MDHEN, CDR2 SYDVKM. The length of the CDR3 is 15 residues. The V end lost 8 bases, the J end lost 0 bases, and 14 bases lay between the germline ends. The CDR3 is CASPPSGSSYNEQFF. DNA for the CDR3: TGTGCCAGCCCCCCGTCGGGCAGCTCCTACAATGAGCAGTTCTTC.

This clonotype was counted at least ten times. The chain is built from TRBV12-3 or TRBV12-4 and TRBJ2-1; TRBD2 agrees at 10 bases. The CDR3 loop spans 16 amino acids. Trimming at V came to 0 bases and at J to 5 bases, leaving 4 bases not matched to a gene. Here the CDR3 DNA reads TGTGCCAGCAGTTTAGCTTCTGGACTAGCGGACAATGAGCAGTTCTTC. Its translation is CASSLASGLADNEQFF.